Listed below are T cell receptor beta chains from one sample, sequenced in a study of control samples from healthy donors and cancer patients. Clones were sequenced by immunoSEQ multiplex PCR, and TCRdb holds only the in-frame ones, with some missing. The sample records about 160,000 clones, 90% to 95% being singletons. The sample comprised blood. These receptors came from a man aged 18-30 years in good health. CDR3s include the opening cysteine and the closing phenylalanine or tryptophan. D genes are given only for firm matches. Clone size is stated in some rows and not others, as once, few, many or a class when expanded.

TRBV29-1,.,TRBD2,TRBJ2-1,TGCAGCGTTGTGACCTTGACTAGCGGCGATTACAATGAGCAGTTCTTC,CSVVTLTSGDYNEQFF
TRBV28,.,.,TRBJ2-1,TGTGCCAGCTACGGTGGGAGGAGCAATGAGCAGTTCTTC,CASYGGRSNEQFF
TRBV6-5,.,TRBD1,TRBJ1-5,TGTGCCAGCAGCTCAGGCTCAGGGGGTCAGCCCCAGCATTTT,CASSSGSGGQPQHF
TRBV4-1,.,TRBD1,TRBJ1-2,TGCGCCAGCAGCCAACTCCAAGGACAGGGGGCTGGGGGCTACACCTTC,CASSQLQGQGAGGYTF
TRBV7-9,.,.,TRBJ1-1,TGTGCCAGCAGCTCGCCACAGGGAAGTATGACTGAAGCTTTCTTT,CASSSPQGSMTEAFF
TRBV6-2/TRBV6-3,.,.,TRBJ2-7,TGTGCCAGCAGTTACCGACAGCCCGGGACACGGCGAAGATTC,CASSYRQPGTRRRF
TRBV30,.,.,TRBJ2-7,TGTGCCTGGAGTGTAGGGGGGTACGAGCAGTACTTC,CAWSVGGYEQYF
TRBV10-3,.,TRBD1,TRBJ1-4,TGTGCCATTCGAGATGAAGGGGGCGCGGGTGAAAAACTGTTTTTT,CAIRDEGGAGEKLFF
TRBV4-1,.,.,TRBJ1-2,TGCGCCAGCAGCCAAGATCAGTTGGGCCCTGGGAGGTATGGCTACACCTTC,CASSQDQLGPGRYGYTF
TRBV30,.,.,TRBJ2-7,TGTGCCTGGAGTGTAAGGTACGAGCAGTACTTC,CAWSVRYEQYF
TRBV7-2,.,TRBD1,TRBJ1-6,TGTGCCAGCAGCTCCCAGACAGGGGGTTATAATTCACCCCTCCACTTT,CASSSQTGGYNSPLHF
TRBV6-2/TRBV6-3,.,.,TRBJ2-7,TGTGCCAGCAGTTACGGTCAGGGACCCTACGAGCAGTACTTC,CASSYGQGPYEQYF
TRBV4-1,.,.,TRBJ1-1,TGCGCCAGCAGCCAAGAAAGGGGGGTAGGCACTGAAGCTTTCTTT,CASSQERGVGTEAFF
TRBV7-9,.,.,TRBJ2-3,TGTGCCAGCAGCGTAACCAGGGCCACCTCTAGCACAGATACGCAGTATTTT,CASSVTRATSSTDTQYF
TRBV5-6,once,.,TRBJ1-3,TGTGCCAGCAGCGGCTCGGGTGGAAACACCATATATTTT,CASSGSGGNTIYF
TRBV5-1,once,.,TRBJ1-2,TGCGCCAGCAGCTTTGTGGGCTATGGCTACACCTTC,CASSFVGYGYTF
TRBV5-1,.,TRBD2,TRBJ2-7,TGCGCCAGCAGTCCCCTAGCGGGCGGCTACGAGCAGTACTTC,CASSPLAGGYEQYF
TRBV27,.,.,TRBJ2-7,TGTGCCAGCACTGACAGTGCCATCGACGAGCAGTACTTC,CASTDSAIDEQYF
TRBV28,once,.,TRBJ1-2,TGTGCCAGCAGGCCTCCGGGCCGAGCCCATGGCTACACCTTC,CASRPPGRAHGYTF
TRBV5-1,.,.,TRBJ1-4,TGCGCCAGCAGCTTTACAGGAACAACTAATGAAAAACTGTTTTTT,CASSFTGTTNEKLFF
TRBV30,.,.,TRBJ2-4,TGTGCCTGGAGTCTATCCCGACAGAGCTTAGCCAAAAACATTCAGTACTTC,CAWSLSRQSLAKNIQYF
TRBV27,.,.,TRBJ1-2,TGTGCCAGCAGTAGTTTGAATAACTATGGCTACACCTTC,CASSSLNNYGYTF
TRBV6-5,.,TRBD1,TRBJ1-2,TGTGCCAGCAGTTACTCGTACAGGGGCCCCTATGGCTACACCTTC,CASSYSYRGPYGYTF
TRBV12-5,.,TRBD2,TRBJ2-1,TGTGCTAGTGGTTTGGTACTTTCGGGCGGGGGATACAATGAGCAGTTCTTC,CASGLVLSGGGYNEQFF
TRBV14,.,.,TRBJ1-3,TGTGCCAGCAGCCCAAGACACTCTGGAAACACCATATATTTT,CASSPRHSGNTIYF
TRBV7-2,.,TRBD1,TRBJ2-7,TGTGCCAGCAGCGTAGGGGACAGGGGTCACGAGCAGTACTTC,CASSVGDRGHEQYF
TRBV7-2,.,TRBD2,TRBJ2-3,TGTGCCAGCAGCTTACGGGGACTAGCGGGAGGGCCATCAGATACGCAGTATTTT,CASSLRGLAGGPSDTQYF
TRBV3-1/TRBV3-2,.,.,TRBJ2-3,TGTGCCAGCAGCGCACGGGGGCTAGCTGCACCAGATACGCAGTATTTT,CASSARGLAAPDTQYF
TRBV23-1,once,.,TRBJ2-5,TGCGCCAGCCGGTCGTCTGAGGCAGGGGGGATCCAAAAGACCCAGTACTTC,CASRSSEAGGIQKTQYF
TRBV2,.,TRBD1,TRBJ2-7,TGTGCCAGCAGACTACGGGACAGGGGTTCTGACGAGCAGTACTTC,CASRLRDRGSDEQYF
TRBV24-1,.,TRBD1,TRBJ2-3,TGTGCCACCAGTGATTTCTCAGGGGGGACAGGGTCCGATACGCAGTATTTT,CATSDFSGGTGSDTQYF
TRBV9,.,.,TRBJ1-2,TGTGCCAGCAGCGTAGAGGGTTACAATAATGGCTACACCTTC,CASSVEGYNNGYTF
TRBV14,.,TRBD1,TRBJ2-5,TGTGCCAGCAGCCCCTCTTCAGGGGGGACCCAGTACTTC,CASSPSSGGTQYF
TRBV5-5,.,.,TRBJ2-3,TGTGCCAGCAGCATAGACTACAGGGCGCAGTATTTT,CASSIDYRAQYF
TRBV19,.,.,TRBJ2-2,TGTGCCAGTATATCCGGGCCCCGCACCGGGGAGCTGTTTTTT,CASISGPRTGELFF
TRBV7-6,.,TRBD1,TRBJ2-7,TGTGCCAGCAGCCAGGGACAGGGAAGGACCTACGAGCAGTACTTC,CASSQGQGRTYEQYF
TRBV27,.,TRBD1,TRBJ1-1,TGTGCCAGCAGTCCGAACAGGGGGGGGACTGAAGCTTTCTTT,CASSPNRGGTEAFF
TRBV2,.,.,TRBJ1-1,TGTGCCAGCAGTGAAGTTCTTAACACTGAAGCTTTCTTT,CASSEVLNTEAFF
TRBV4-3,few,.,TRBJ1-1,TGCGCCAGCAGCCAAGACTGGGCGGCCATGAACACTGAAGCTTTCTTT,CASSQDWAAMNTEAFF
TRBV5-1,.,TRBD1,TRBJ1-6,TGCGCCAGCAGCTTGGGCTACGGACAGGATAATTCACCCCTCCACTTT,CASSLGYGQDNSPLHF
TRBV6-1,.,.,TRBJ1-1,TGTGCCAGCAGTGATGGGTGGGAAGCTTTCTTT,CASSDGWEAFF
TRBV7-9,.,.,TRBJ1-4,TGTGCCAGCAGCTTAGGACAGCATGAAAAACTGTTTTTT,CASSLGQHEKLFF
TRBV29-1,.,.,TRBJ2-7,TGCAGCGTTGAGGACAGAGCCTACGAGCAGTACTTC,CSVEDRAYEQYF
TRBV4-1,.,.,TRBJ1-3,TGCGCCAGCAGCCAAGATCCAACCTCTGGAAACACCATATATTTT,CASSQDPTSGNTIYF
TRBV27,.,TRBD2,TRBJ2-7,TGTGCCAGCAGTTTATCCCCTCCTCGGGAGGGCTACGAGCAGTACTTC,CASSLSPPREGYEQYF
TRBV28,once,.,TRBJ2-7,TGTGCCAGCAGTTTATACGGCACCTACTACGAGCAGTACTTC,CASSLYGTYYEQYF
TRBV11-2,.,.,TRBJ2-3,TGTGCCAGCAGCTCCCTACTAGCAGAGCCGATAGATACGCAGTATTTT,CASSSLLAEPIDTQYF
TRBV5-4,.,.,TRBJ2-7,TGTGCCAGCAGCTTGGCGGGGCCGGCCTACGAGCAGTACTTC,CASSLAGPAYEQYF
TRBV24-1,.,.,TRBJ2-7,TGTGCCACCAGTGATTTAGGGACACCCTACGAGCAGTACTTC,CATSDLGTPYEQYF
TRBV6-1,.,.,TRBJ1-2,TGTGCCAGCAGTGAGACAGTGGACTATGGCTACACCTTC,CASSETVDYGYTF
TRBV13,.,TRBD1,TRBJ1-2,TGTGCCAGCAGCTCGGAGCGGGACAGGGGTTCCTATGGCTACACCTTC,CASSSERDRGSYGYTF
TRBV5-4,.,TRBD1,TRBJ1-2,TGTGCCAGCAGCTGGAGACAGGGTACTAACTATGGCTACACCTTC,CASSWRQGTNYGYTF